This T cell receptor beta chain emerged from a study of OX40 agonist ivuxolimab in advanced cancers. Study as a whole: Patients' therapy was ivuxolimab, an antibody that acts as an agonist of OX40 (CD134). Three patients, one with hepatocellular carcinoma and two with cutaneous melanoma, achieved partial responses.

V was shortened by 5 bases and J by 3 bases, with 14 bases between the two germline ends. Germline CDR1 reads SGHVS; CDR2 reads FNYEAQ. There are 15 residues in the CDR3. People who had autoimmune disease history or systemic immunosuppression were excluded. Peripheral blood came from all dose cohorts at three timepoints. Assay used: immunoSEQ multiplex PCR; TCRdb lists only in-frame clones, some missing. The sample carries about 38,000 clones, about 82% recorded once. The clonotype was recovered from an adult with an advanced solid tumor such as melanoma, head and neck, liver or kidney cancer. The material sequenced was CD4+ or CD8+ T cells sorted from blood, taken in a trial of the OX40 agonist ivuxolimab. The chain carries TRBV7-6 and TRBJ2-1; a possible D gene is TRBD2 (5 bases). As DNA, the CDR3 is TGTGCCAGCAGCCTGAAAGCCCGGGGCTACAATGAGCAGTTCTTC. It codes for CASSLKARGYNEQFF.